The rows below give T cell receptor beta chains drawn from one sample of a study of spatial heterogeneity in lung cancer. Each CDR3 protein gets one entry after TCRdb re-called the 5' RACE reads with MiXCR. The table has about 75,000 distinct CDR3 sequences, 13% seen once. The material was PBMCs, obtained at surgery. These receptor sequences come from a male donor with early-stage non-small cell lung cancer. Both conserved end residues are part of each CDR3. The order of the fields is D gene, J gene, clone size, V gene, CDR3 DNA, CDR3 protein. The D gene is left open where the match is weak. For some rows the clone size is stated as once, few or many, or as a class when expanded; others skip it.

>-|TRBJ2-7|few|TRBV29-1
TGCAGCTCCAGAGAAACGGGCTCCTACGAGCAGTACTTC
CSSRETGSYEQYF
>TRBD2|TRBJ2-1|-|TRBV3-1
TGTGCCAGCGCGGGGGAGTTTTACAATGAGCAGTTCTTC
CASAGEFYNEQFF
>-|TRBJ1-1|many|TRBV6-2/TRBV6-3
TGTGCCAGCAGCTTACAGGGTCTAACGGCTGAAGCTTTCTTT
CASSLQGLTAEAFF
>-|TRBJ1-1|many|TRBV7-9
TGTGCCAGCAGCTTAAGCGGATATGAAGCTTTCTTT
CASSLSGYEAFF
>-|TRBJ2-1|few|TRBV5-4
TGTGCCAGCAACCCCGCTGACAGGGGAGGGAGTGAGCAGTTCTTC
CASNPADRGGSEQFF
>-|TRBJ2-2|many|TRBV27
TGTGCCAGCAGTTTATTTGCGGAACTTAACACCGGGGAGCTGTTTTTT
CASSLFAELNTGELFF
>-|TRBJ2-7|many|TRBV27
TGTGCCAGCAGAGACCACTACTCCTACGAGCAGTACTTC
CASRDHYSYEQYF
>-|TRBJ1-5|many|TRBV18
TGTGCCAGCTCGCCGAACACAGGGACCTCCAATCAGCCCCAGCATTTT
CASSPNTGTSNQPQHF
>-|TRBJ1-2|few|TRBV3-1
TGTGCCAGCAGCCTTATTGGACAGCTGAACTATGGCTACACCTTC
CASSLIGQLNYGYTF
>-|TRBJ2-1|many|TRBV11-3
TGTGCCAGCAGATCAGTAGATGAGCAGTTCTTC
CASRSVDEQFF